The clone carrying this T cell receptor beta chain has ten or more counts. The data were obtained in a study of T cells in Graves' hyperthyroidism and ophthalmopathy. RNA transcripts gave rise to amplified TCR beta CDR3 regions. A set of HTBI primers served as the primers for a first-round RT-PCR of the TCR CDR3. TCRdb processed the multiplex PCR reads anew with MiXCR; each CDR3 protein has one entry. The sample consists of about 480,000 distinct CDR3 sequences, roughly 14% of them appearing once. Germline CDR1 is DFQATT and CDR2 is SNEGSKA (reference sequence). The CDR3 has 16 amino acids. V gave up 2 bases and J gave up 6 bases; unmatched junction bases: 10.

The source material was blood. The chain is built from TRBV20-1 and TRBJ2-1; the match to TRBD2 covers 10 bases. The source of this sequence is a woman aged 18-29 years with Graves' hyperthyroidism. CDR3 protein: CSARPLGLANTNEQFF. The CDR3 DNA reads as TGCAGTGCTAGACCCCTGGGACTAGCGAACACCAATGAGCAGTTCTTC.